The T cell receptor beta chain under discussion was sequenced for a study of blood T cell repertoires in COVID-19. CDR3 size: 14 residues. Trimming removed 1 base from V and 3 bases from J, with 9 bases in between. Germline assignment: CDR1 LNHNV and CDR2 YYDKDF (reference sequence). Authors' analysis steps: From reference gene primer amplification, estimates of nucleated cell counts were derived. The method was immunoSEQ multiplex PCR; TCRdb's version includes in-frame clones alone and lacks a portion of them. From that table come the V and J calls and clone size; the DNA was used to work out D and trimming. There are roughly 72,000 clones in the sample; roughly 82% occur only once, and 12% to 15% lies in the top ten.

The J gene is TRBJ1-1, the V gene TRBV15; D uncertain. The TCR originated in an elderly woman with acute or convalescent COVID-19. Sequencing was performed on peripheral blood. This chain's CDR3 is CATSRVWEDTEAFF. Here the CDR3 DNA reads TGTGCCACCAGCAGAGTGTGGGAGGACACTGAAGCTTTCTTT.